This T cell receptor beta chain derives from a study of T cell changes during pregnancy in multiple sclerosis. The method was immunoSEQ multiplex PCR; TCRdb's version includes in-frame clones alone and lacks a portion of them. The top ten hold approximately 3.8% of the sample, which has fewer than 75,000 clones, approximately 90% seen once. J was trimmed by 5 bases and V by 1 base; bases with no gene match: 1. From germline, CDR1 is SGHTA and CDR2 FQGTGA. The CDR3 runs 15 residues. The rearrangement uses TRBV7-3 and TRBJ2-3; 12 bases are a match to TRBD2. Sequences were derived from peripheral blood, sampled after pregnancy. This clonotype originated in a female donor in good health, enrolled as a control in a pregnancy study. The CDR3 protein is CASSLRGLAGDTQYF. CDR3 DNA: TGTGCCAGCAGCTTAAGGGGACTAGCGGGAGATACGCAGTATTTT.